The clone carrying this TCR beta chain has ten or more counts. The V and J ends lost 3 bases and 0 bases, in that order; junction bases with no gene match: 5. CDR3 length equals 16 residues. The data were taken from a study of metastatic and nonmetastatic thyroid tumors. Study at large: Peripheral blood and tumor or nodule samples from malignant and benign thyroid patients were compared.

Thyroid surgery took place with no prior treatment in any patient. TCRdb ran MiXCR on the PCR reads. The sample has approximately 84,000 clones, more than 13% seen once; the top ten hold 3.6%. The chain employs TRBV12-3 or TRBV12-4 and TRBJ2-1; 7 positions agree with TRBD1. The receptor was derived from a female donor with papillary thyroid cancer or a benign thyroid nodule (not recorded which). Some clones in this sample may be carry-over from other donors' samples. The sequencing sample was made of blood. This chain's CDR3 is CASSLNAGGSYNEQFF. CDR3 nucleotides: TGTGCCAGCAGTTTGAACGCAGGGGGCTCCTACAATGAGCAGTTCTTC.